Presented here are 5 T cell receptor beta chains from one specimen sequenced in a study of cytomegalovirus exposure and HLA in healthy donors. Assay used: immunoSEQ multiplex PCR; TCRdb lists only in-frame clones, some missing. This sample yields 100,000 to 150,000 clones, of which about 88% are seen a single time; 1.1% belongs to the top ten. Sequenced sample: PBMCs. The source is a woman aged 18-35 years in good health and CMV-seronegative.

The chain uses TRBV7-6 and TRBJ2-1; D is ambiguous. The V end lost 1 base, the J end lost 3 bases, and 7 bases lay between the germline ends. CDR1 and CDR2 from the germline V gene are SGHVS and FNYEAQ. The CDR3 covers 14 residues. In DNA form, the CDR3 reads TGTGCCAGCAGCTTAGGAGGAGTCTACAATGAGCAGTTCTTC. Encoded protein: CASSLGGVYNEQFF.

V usage is TRBV2 and J usage is TRBJ2-4; 9 nucleotides line up with TRBD2. Germline-derived CDR1 and CDR2 are SNHLY and FYNNEI. The V gene end was trimmed by 1 base and the J gene end by 1 base; junction bases not matched to a gene: 2. The CDR3 totals 16 residues. CDR3 amino acids: CASSEGLAGAKNIQYF. The CDR3 nucleotides are TGTGCCAGCAGTGAAGGCCTAGCGGGGGCCAAAAACATTCAGTACTTC.

The CDR3: CGTGGANYGYTF. CDR3 sequence (DNA): TGTGGGACAGGGGGTGCCAACTATGGCTACACCTTC. This chain joins TRBV6-6 and TRBJ1-2; 10 nucleotides agree with TRBD1. Germline assignment: CDR1 MNHNY and CDR2 SVGAGI (reference sequence). This CDR3 region has 12 residues.

The rearrangement uses TRBV2 and TRBJ2-1, with TRBD2 matching 8 bases. V shed 4 bases and J 6 bases; nucleotides not matched to a gene: 8. The CDR3 sequence is 15 residues long. Germline V gene lookup returns CDR1 SNHLY and CDR2 FYNNEI. CDR3 sequence (DNA): TGTGCCAGCAGTGGGGCTAGCGGGTCGTCCAATGAGCAGTTCTTC. This gives the protein CASSGASGSSNEQFF.

This clone was observed once. The chain carries TRBV28 and TRBJ2-7; 8 bases align to TRBD1. CDR3 length equals 13 residues. V lost 1 base, J lost 6 bases, and 2 bases stayed unmatched. Germline CDR1 and CDR2: MDHEN and SYDVKM. The CDR3: CASSLLTGGEQYV. The CDR3 DNA is TGTGCCAGCAGTTTATTAACAGGGGGCGAGCAGTACGTC.